This T cell receptor (beta chain) originates from a study of neurological immune-mediated disorders. Over 200 million TCR-beta sequences from 15-18 subjects were obtained in each sequencing run. Each CDR3 protein is one row after TCRdb ran MiXCR on the 5' RACE reads. The table has approximately 39,000 distinct CDR3 sequences, 7% to 8.5% seen once; the top ten hold roughly 6%. This clonotype was seen repeatedly, ten times or more. Germline CDR1 reads SGHRS; CDR2 reads YFSETQ. V shed 4 bases, J shed 11 bases, and the junction held 7 bases outside the gene matches. This CDR3 is built from 12 residues. The sorted libraries involved the use of 750,000 to 1,000,000 CD4+ or CD8+ T cells.

The source material was CD4+ T cells from blood. The sequence came from a man aged 50 to 60 in good health. The V call is TRBV5-1, the J call TRBJ2-7, with 9 bases identical to TRBD1. This CDR3 reads CASSLNGQGKYF. The CDR3 bases are TGCGCCAGCAGCCTAAACGGACAGGGGAAGTACTTC.